Sequencing of this TCR beta chain was carried out in a study of OX40 agonist ivuxolimab in advanced cancers. On the study more broadly: The eligibility criteria allowed prior anti-PD-1, anti-PD-L1 or anti-CTLA-4 therapy, and around 38% had some.

Only in-frame clones appear in the TCRdb table, and some are missing; sequencing was by immunoSEQ multiplex PCR. Found here are fewer than 100,000 clones, more than 75% of them singletons; the top ten hold around 0.33%. This CDR3 contains 13 residues. The germline V gene has CDR1 SGHRS and CDR2 YFSETQ. Material: CD4+ or CD8+ T cells sorted from blood, obtained in a trial of the OX40 agonist ivuxolimab. V gene TRBV5-1 combines with J gene TRBJ2-5, with D possibly matching TRBD1 (5 bases). Judging by the DNA end, TRBJ2-7 fits better; the J call may be wrong. The clonotype originates from an adult with an advanced solid tumor such as melanoma, head and neck, liver or kidney cancer. The CDR3 sequence is CASSLGRAYEQYF. CDR3 in DNA: TGCGCCAGCAGCTTGGGCAGGGCCTACGAGCAGTACTTC.